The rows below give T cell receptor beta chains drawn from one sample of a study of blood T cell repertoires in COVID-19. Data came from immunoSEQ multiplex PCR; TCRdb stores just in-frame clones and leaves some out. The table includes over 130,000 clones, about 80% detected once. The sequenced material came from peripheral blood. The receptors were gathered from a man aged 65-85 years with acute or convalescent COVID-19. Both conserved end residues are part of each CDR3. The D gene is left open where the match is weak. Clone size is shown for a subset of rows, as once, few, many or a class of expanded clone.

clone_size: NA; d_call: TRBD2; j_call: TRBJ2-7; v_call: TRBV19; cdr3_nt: TGTGCCAGTAGGACGACCGGGACTAGCGGGGAGCAGTACTTC; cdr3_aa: CASRTTGTSGEQYF
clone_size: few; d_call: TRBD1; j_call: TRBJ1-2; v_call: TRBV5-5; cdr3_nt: TGTGCCAGCAGCTTGGACAGGGGGCTCTACTATGGCTACACCTTC; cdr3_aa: CASSLDRGLYYGYTF
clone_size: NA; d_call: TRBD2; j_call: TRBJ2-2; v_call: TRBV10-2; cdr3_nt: TGCGCCAGCAGTGAACCCTTCGGACTAGCGGGAGGGGCCGGGGAGCTGTTTTTT; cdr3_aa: CASSEPFGLAGGAGELFF
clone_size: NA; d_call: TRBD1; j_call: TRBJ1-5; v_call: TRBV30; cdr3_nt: TGTGCCTGGAGTGGGGACAGGGGAACGGGAAATCAGCCCCAGCATTTT; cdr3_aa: CAWSGDRGTGNQPQHF
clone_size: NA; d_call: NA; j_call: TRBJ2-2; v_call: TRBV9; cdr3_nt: TGTGCCAGCAGCATACTAGAAAGCACCGGGGAGCTGTTTTTT; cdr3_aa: CASSILESTGELFF
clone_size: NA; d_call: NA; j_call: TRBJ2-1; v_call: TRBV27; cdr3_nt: TGTGCCAGCAGTTTATCGGCAGGGGGGATATACAATGAGCAGTTCTTC; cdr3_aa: CASSLSAGGIYNEQFF
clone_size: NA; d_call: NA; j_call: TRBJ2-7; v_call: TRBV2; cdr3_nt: TGTGCCGGAAGTAACAGTGAAGGCAACGAGCAGTACTTC; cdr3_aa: CAGSNSEGNEQYF
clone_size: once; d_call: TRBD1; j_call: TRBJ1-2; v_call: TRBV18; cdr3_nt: TGTGCCAGCTCACGGGACAGTACATATGGCTACACCTTC; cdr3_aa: CASSRDSTYGYTF
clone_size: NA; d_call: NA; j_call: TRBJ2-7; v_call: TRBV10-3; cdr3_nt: TGTGCCATCAGTGTAAAGCGGACGCCAGCCTACGAGCAGTACTTC; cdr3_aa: CAISVKRTPAYEQYF
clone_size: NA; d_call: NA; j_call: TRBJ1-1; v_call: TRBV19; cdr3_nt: TGTGCCAGTAGTATAGCGTTCAGGGGCATCCAAGCTTTCTTT; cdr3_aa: CASSIAFRGIQAFF
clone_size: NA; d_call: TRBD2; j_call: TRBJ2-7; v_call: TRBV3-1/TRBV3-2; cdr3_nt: TGTGCCAGCAGCCCCACTCGGGGGGGTTACAACGAGCAGTACTTC; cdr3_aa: CASSPTRGGYNEQYF
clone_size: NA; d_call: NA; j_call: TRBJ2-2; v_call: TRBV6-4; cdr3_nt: TGTGCCAGCAGTCCGGGACAAACCGGGGAGCTGTTTTTT; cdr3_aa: CASSPGQTGELFF
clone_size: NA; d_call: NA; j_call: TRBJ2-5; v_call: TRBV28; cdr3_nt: TGTGCCAGCAGACAATCCGGGACACAAGAGACCCAGTACTTC; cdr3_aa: CASRQSGTQETQYF
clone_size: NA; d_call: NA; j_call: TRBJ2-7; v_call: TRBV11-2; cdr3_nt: TGTGCCAGCAGCTTATTTAGCGGCCCCTACGAGCAGTACTTC; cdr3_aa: CASSLFSGPYEQYF
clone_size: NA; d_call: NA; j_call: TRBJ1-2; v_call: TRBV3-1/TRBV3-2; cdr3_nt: TGTGCCAGCAGCCTATCCGACAGGAAGGATGGCTACACCTTC; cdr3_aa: CASSLSDRKDGYTF
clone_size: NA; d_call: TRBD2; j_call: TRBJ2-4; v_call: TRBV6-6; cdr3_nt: TGTGCCAGCAGTTACGGGCTAGCGGGCGCCAAAAACATTCAGTACTTC; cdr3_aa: CASSYGLAGAKNIQYF
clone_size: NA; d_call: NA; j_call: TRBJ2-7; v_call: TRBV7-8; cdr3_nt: TGTGCCAGCAGCCCCAGGAACGGGAACCAGTACTTC; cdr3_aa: CASSPRNGNQYF
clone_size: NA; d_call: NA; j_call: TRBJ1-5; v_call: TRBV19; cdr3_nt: TGTGCCAGTAGTATCGTCGTCCGGGACAATCAGCCCCAGCATTTT; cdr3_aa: CASSIVVRDNQPQHF
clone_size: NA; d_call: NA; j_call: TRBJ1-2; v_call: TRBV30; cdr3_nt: TGTGCCTGGAGTCCCGCGTGGGGCTACACCTTC; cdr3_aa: CAWSPAWGYTF
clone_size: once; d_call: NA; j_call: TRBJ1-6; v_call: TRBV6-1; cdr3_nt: TGTGCCAGCAGTGAAGTAGGAACAGATAATTCACCCCTCCACTTT; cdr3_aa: CASSEVGTDNSPLHF
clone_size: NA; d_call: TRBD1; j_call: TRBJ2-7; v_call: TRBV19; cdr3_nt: TGTGCCAGTAGTGGATGGACAGGGGGCCGATACGAGCAGTACTTC; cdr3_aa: CASSGWTGGRYEQYF
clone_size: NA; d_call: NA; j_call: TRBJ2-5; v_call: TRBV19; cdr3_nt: TGTGCCAGTAGCCCACGAGGATTGGAACAAGAGACCCAGTACTTC; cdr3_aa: CASSPRGLEQETQYF
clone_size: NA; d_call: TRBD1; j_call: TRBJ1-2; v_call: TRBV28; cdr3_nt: TGTGCCAGCAGCCCGACAGGGCCCCTCTATGGCTACACCTTC; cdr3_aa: CASSPTGPLYGYTF
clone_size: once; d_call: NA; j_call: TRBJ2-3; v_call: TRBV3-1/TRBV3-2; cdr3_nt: TGTGCCAGCAGCCAAGCTGGACAGACAGATACGCAGTATTTT; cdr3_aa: CASSQAGQTDTQYF
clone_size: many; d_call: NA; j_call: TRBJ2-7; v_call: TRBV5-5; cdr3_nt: TGTGCCAGCAGTGACTGGACAGTCTACGAGCAGTACTTC; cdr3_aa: CASSDWTVYEQYF
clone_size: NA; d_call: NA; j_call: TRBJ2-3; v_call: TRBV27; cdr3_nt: TGTGCCAGCAGTTTTCAGGGCGCGACGTGGTATTTT; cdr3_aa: CASSFQGATWYF
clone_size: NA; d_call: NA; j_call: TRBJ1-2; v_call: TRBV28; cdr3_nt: TGTGCCAGCAGTTTTAGGAGGGTGAGTGGCTACACCTTC; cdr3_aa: CASSFRRVSGYTF
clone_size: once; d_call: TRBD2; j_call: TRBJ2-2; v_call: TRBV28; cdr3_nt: TGTGCCAGCACCCCGAGTAGCGGGGTTAAGAACACCGGGGAGCTGTTTTTT; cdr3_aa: CASTPSSGVKNTGELFF
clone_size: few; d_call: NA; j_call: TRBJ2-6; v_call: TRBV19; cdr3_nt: TGTGCCAGTAGTGAGCAGCGCTCTGGGGCCAACGTCCTGACTTTC; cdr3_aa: CASSEQRSGANVLTF
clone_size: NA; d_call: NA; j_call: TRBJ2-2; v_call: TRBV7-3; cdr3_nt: TGTGCCAGCAGCTTAGGAGGCGGGACAGACCACCGGGAGCTGTTTTTT; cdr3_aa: CASSLGGGTDHRELFF
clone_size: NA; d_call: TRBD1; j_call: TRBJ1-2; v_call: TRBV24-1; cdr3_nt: TGTGCCACCAGTGACCCCAGGACAGGGGGCGACGGCTACACCTTC; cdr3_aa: CATSDPRTGGDGYTF
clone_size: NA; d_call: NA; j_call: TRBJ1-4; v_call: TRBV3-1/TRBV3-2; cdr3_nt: TGTGCCAGCAGCCACCGCGGGGGTCAGGGCGAAAAACTGTTTTTT; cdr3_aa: CASSHRGGQGEKLFF
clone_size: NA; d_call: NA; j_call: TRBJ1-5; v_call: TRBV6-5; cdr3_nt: TGTGCCAGCAGTTGGGACACCCAAGCAAATCAGCCCCAGCATTTT; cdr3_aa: CASSWDTQANQPQHF
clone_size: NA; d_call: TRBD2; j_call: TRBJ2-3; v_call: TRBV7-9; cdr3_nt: TGTGCCAGCAGCCCACTAGCGGGGGCGGGCACAGATACGCAGTATTTT; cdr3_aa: CASSPLAGAGTDTQYF
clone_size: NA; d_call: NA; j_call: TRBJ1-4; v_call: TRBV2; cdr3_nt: TGTGCCACCCGGTCGAGGGCTAATGAAAAACTGTTTTTT; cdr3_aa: CATRSRANEKLFF
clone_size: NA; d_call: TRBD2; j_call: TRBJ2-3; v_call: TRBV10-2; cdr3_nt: TGCGCCAGCAGTGACTTAGCGGGAGGCACAGATACGCAGTATTTT; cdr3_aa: CASSDLAGGTDTQYF
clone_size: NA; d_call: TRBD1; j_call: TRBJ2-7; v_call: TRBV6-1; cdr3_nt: TGTGCCAGCAGTGAAGGCCGGACAGGGTACAACTACGAGCAGTACTTC; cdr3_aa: CASSEGRTGYNYEQYF
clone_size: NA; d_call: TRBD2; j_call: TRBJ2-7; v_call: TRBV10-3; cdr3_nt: TGTGCCATCAGTGACACGAGGAGCGGGAGGCAGGTCGGCGAGCAGTACTTC; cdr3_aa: CAISDTRSGRQVGEQYF
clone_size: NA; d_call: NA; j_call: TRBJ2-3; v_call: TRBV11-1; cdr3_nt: TGTGCCAGCAGCTTTAACGGTCAGGCATCCACAGATACGCAGTATTTT; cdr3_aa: CASSFNGQASTDTQYF
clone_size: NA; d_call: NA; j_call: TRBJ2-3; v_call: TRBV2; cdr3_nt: TGTGCCAGCACAGGGAGGCCCACAGATACGCAGTATTTT; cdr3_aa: CASTGRPTDTQYF
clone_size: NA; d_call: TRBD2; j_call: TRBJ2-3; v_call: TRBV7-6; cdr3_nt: TGTGCCAGCAGCTTTGCGGGAGGGGGCACAGATACGCAGTATTTT; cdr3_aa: CASSFAGGGTDTQYF
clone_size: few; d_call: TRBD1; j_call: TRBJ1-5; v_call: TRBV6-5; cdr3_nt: TGTGCCAGCAGCAGGGACAGGGGGCCTCTTCAGCCCCAGCATTTT; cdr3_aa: CASSRDRGPLQPQHF